The 19 T cell receptor beta chains in this list originate from one sample, sequenced in a study of blood T cell repertoires in COVID-19. Assay used: immunoSEQ multiplex PCR; TCRdb lists only in-frame clones, some missing. Of 180,000 or so clones in the sample, around 83% were seen once. The sequenced material came from PBMCs or T cells enriched from blood (not recorded which). Source of these receptors: a woman between 50 and 59 years old in a cohort exposed to, infected with or recovered from COVID-19 (not recorded which).

The gene calls are TRBV19 and TRBJ2-3; perhaps TRBD2 as D (5 bases). CDR1 LNHDA and CDR2 SQIVND come from the germline V gene (reference sequence). CDR3 length: 13 residues. V lost 8 bases, J lost 2 bases, and 11 bases lay in between. CDR3 residues: CASGETDTDTQYF. The CDR3 coding sequence is TGTGCCAGTGGGGAGACCGACACAGATACGCAGTATTTT.

This chain joins TRBV19 and TRBJ2-3; D not certain. CDR3 length equals 16 residues. Germline V gene lookup returns CDR1 LNHDA and CDR2 SQIVND (reference sequence). Deletions cut 0 bases from V and 0 bases from J, with 10 bases between. In DNA form, the CDR3 reads TGTGCCAGTAGTATAGAAGGCGGCTCTAGCACAGATACGCAGTATTTT. The encoded protein is CASSIEGGSSTDTQYF.

The chain joins TRBV9 to TRBJ2-3; 9 bases are shared with TRBD2. The J segment lost 3 bases and the V segment lost 0 bases, leaving 8 bases of the junction unmatched. The CDR3 has 17 amino acids. CDR1 and CDR2 from the germline V gene are SGDLS and YYNGEE. CDR3 sequence: CASSVDPGGRATDTQYF. The CDR3 DNA sequence: TGTGCCAGCAGCGTAGATCCTGGCGGGAGGGCTACAGATACGCAGTATTTT. Full variable domain (remainder filled in from reference TRBV9 and TRBJ2-3): DSGVTQTPKHLITATGQRVTLRCSPRSGDLSVYWYQQSLDQGLQFLIQYYNGEERAKGNILERFSAQQFPDLHSELNLSSLELGDSALYFCASSVDPGGRATDTQYFGPGTRLTVL.

This clone was seen just once. The chain recombines TRBV30 with TRBJ1-2, with TRBD1 as a possible D gene (5 bases). Trimming shortened V by 0 bases and J by 7 bases, and 15 bases separated the two germline ends. This CDR3 has 14 amino acids. Germline V lookup: CDR1 GTSNPN, CDR2 SVGIG (reference sequence). CDR3 residues: CAWSVGVGDSGYTF. The CDR3 DNA reads TGTGCCTGGAGTGTCGGAGTTGGGGACTCTGGCTACACCTTC.

The rearrangement links TRBV19 to TRBJ2-7; TRBD1 is a possible D gene (5 bases). Trimming removed 10 bases at V and 0 bases at J, with 16 bases between. This CDR3 is built from 14 residues. Looked up from germline, CDR1 is LNHDA and CDR2 is SQIVND (reference sequence). The CDR3, as DNA: TGTGCCACCTCGCCGACAGAAAGCTCCTACGAGCAGTACTTC. Encoded protein: CATSPTESSYEQYF.

This clone appeared many times. The chain is built from TRBV7-8 and TRBJ1-6, with D hard to call. Germline loops: CDR1 SGHVS, CDR2 FQNEAQ. Trimming pared 3 bases from V and 5 bases from J, leaving 11 bases between. The CDR3 runs 15 residues. The CDR3 loop reads CASSFRSKDNSPLHF. The CDR3, as DNA: TGTGCCAGCAGCTTTAGGAGTAAGGATAATTCACCCCTCCACTTT.

J is TRBJ1-1 and V is TRBV2, with a tentative D call TRBD1 (6 bases). The CDR3 spans 16 residues. The V end lost 2 bases, the J end lost 1 base, and 14 bases lay between the germline ends. CDR1 and CDR2 (germline): SNHLY, FYNNEI. The CDR3 reads CASSELAGVSNTEAFF. The CDR3 DNA follows: TGTGCCAGCAGTGAACTGGCAGGGGTCTCGAACACTGAAGCTTTCTTT.

The V and J genes are TRBV3-1 (or the pseudogene TRBV3-2) and TRBJ2-5; no clear D. Deletions cut 0 bases from V and 4 bases from J, with 3 bases between. CDR1 and CDR2 from the germline V gene are LGHDT and YNNKEL (reference sequence). The CDR3 has 12 residues. CDR3 nucleotides: TGTGCCAGCAGCCAAGATCGAGAGACCCAGTACTTC. It codes for CASSQDRETQYF.

The chain links TRBV28 to TRBJ2-1; TRBD2 matches at 8 bases. The junction had 5 bases not matched to a gene; V was cut back by 2 bases and J by 2 bases. From germline, CDR1 is MDHEN and CDR2 SYDVKM. The length of the CDR3 is 16 residues. The CDR3: CASSLLGGGPYNEQFF. DNA for the CDR3: TGTGCCAGCAGTTTACTCGGCGGGGGGCCCTACAATGAGCAGTTCTTC.

CDR3 residues: CASARALSGNTIYF. CDR3 nucleotides: TGTGCCAGCGCCAGGGCCCTCTCTGGAAACACCATATATTTT. The chain recombines TRBV27 with TRBJ1-3, with D tentatively TRBD1 (5 bases). V lost 8 bases and J lost 0, with 11 bases in between. The CDR3 has 14 amino acids. Per germline, CDR1 MNHEY and CDR2 SMNVEV (reference sequence).

This clone was found a few times. The chain links TRBV19 to TRBJ1-4; 9 nucleotides agree with TRBD1. With V trimmed by 5 bases and J by 8 bases, 18 bases remained unmatched. Per germline, CDR1 LNHDA and CDR2 SQIVND (reference sequence). The length of the CDR3 is 18 residues. CDR3 sequence reads: CASSLFGNRGRSPEKLFF. The CDR3 DNA follows: TGTGCCAGTAGTCTCTTTGGGAACAGGGGGCGCTCCCCCGAAAAACTGTTTTTT. The full variable domain, in which reference TRBV19 and TRBJ1-4 provide the parts outside the CDR3, is DGGITQSPKYLFRKEGQNVTLSCEQNLNHDAMYWYRQDPGQGLRLIYYSQIVNDFQKGDIAEGYSVSREKKESFPLTVTSAQKNPTAFYLCASSLFGNRGRSPEKLFFGSGTQLSVL.

This rearrangement joins TRBV5-1 to TRBJ1-4; unclear D gene. Germline-derived CDR1 and CDR2 are SGHRS and YFSETQ. The CDR3 runs 14 residues. The V gene lost 0 bases and the J gene lost 0 bases, with 3 bases spanning the gap. CDR3 in DNA: TGCGCCAGCAGCTTGGCTGCAACTAATGAAAAACTGTTTTTT. Translated: CASSLAATNEKLFF. The full variable domain, completed using reference TRBV5-1 and TRBJ1-4, is KAGVTQTPRYLIKTRGQQVTLSCSPISGHRSVSWYQQTPGQGLQFLFEYFSETQRNKGNFPGRFSGRQFSNSRSEMNVSTLELGDSALYLCASSLAATNEKLFFGSGTQLSVL.

In DNA, the CDR3 is TGTGCCAGCAATGAGGTCAGGGACTTGAACACTGAAGCTTTCTTT. Translation gives CASNEVRDLNTEAFF. J is TRBJ1-1 and V is TRBV7-8, with a possible D match to TRBD1 (5 bases). The length of the CDR3 is 15 residues. From germline, CDR1 is SGHVS and CDR2 FQNEAQ. Trimming removed 7 bases at V and 0 bases at J, with 15 bases between.

The gene calls are TRBV6-5 and TRBJ2-2; D may be TRBD2 (6 bases). This CDR3 comprises 13 residues. V was clipped by 2 bases and J by 5 bases, with 6 bases between them. The germline V gene encodes CDR1 MNHEY and CDR2 SVGAGI. This chain's CDR3 is CASSYGRTGELFF. The CDR3 bases are TGTGCCAGCAGTTACGGGAGGACCGGGGAGCTGTTTTTT.

The J gene is TRBJ2-7, the V gene TRBV18, with 11 bases fitting TRBD1. Germline V gene sequence: CDR1 KGHSH, CDR2 LQKENI. Unmatched junction bases numbered 4, after V lost 3 bases and J lost 3 bases. The CDR3 totals 15 residues. Written as DNA, the CDR3 is TGTGCCAGCTCACCCGGGACAGGGGGTTACTACGAGCAGTACTTC. This codes for CASSPGTGGYYEQYF.

The rearrangement uses TRBV7-2 and TRBJ1-2; 7 nucleotides align to TRBD1. The CDR3 extends over 17 amino acids. J lost 2 bases, V lost 2 bases, and 11 bases had no gene match. The germline gives CDR1 SGHTA, CDR2 FQGNSA. CDR3 in amino acids: CASSLSGAGGLNYGYTF. CDR3 DNA sequence: TGTGCCAGCAGCTTATCCGGGGCAGGGGGGTTAAACTATGGCTACACCTTC.

This chain connects TRBV3-1 (or the pseudogene TRBV3-2) to TRBJ2-7; 11 bases are shared with TRBD2. Per germline, CDR1 LGHDT and CDR2 YNNKEL (reference sequence). V dropped 4 bases and J dropped 2; count of bases not matched to a gene: 7. The CDR3 runs to 16 residues. The CDR3 bases are TGTGCCAGCAGCCCCCAAGGGACTAGCGGACCCTACGAGCAGTACTTC. This sequence encodes CASSPQGTSGPYEQYF.

The chain employs TRBV6-6 and TRBJ2-1; 11 bases are a match to TRBD2. The V segment lost 5 bases and the J segment 11 bases; nucleotides outside the gene matches: 14. The CDR3 runs 16 residues. Germline V lookup: CDR1 MNHNY, CDR2 SVGAGI (reference sequence). The CDR3 is CASSVVNSGRGIKQFF. DNA for the CDR3: TGTGCCAGCAGTGTAGTAAATAGCGGGAGGGGGATTAAGCAGTTCTTC.

The chain carries TRBV6-5 and TRBJ1-1, with D hard to call. V was pared by 2 bases and J by 1 base, with 5 bases between. Germline CDR1 MNHEY, CDR2 SVGAGI. The CDR3 runs 13 residues. The CDR3 nucleotides are TGTGCCAGCAGTTACGGCGGGAACACTGAAGCTTTCTTT. Translation gives CASSYGGNTEAFF.